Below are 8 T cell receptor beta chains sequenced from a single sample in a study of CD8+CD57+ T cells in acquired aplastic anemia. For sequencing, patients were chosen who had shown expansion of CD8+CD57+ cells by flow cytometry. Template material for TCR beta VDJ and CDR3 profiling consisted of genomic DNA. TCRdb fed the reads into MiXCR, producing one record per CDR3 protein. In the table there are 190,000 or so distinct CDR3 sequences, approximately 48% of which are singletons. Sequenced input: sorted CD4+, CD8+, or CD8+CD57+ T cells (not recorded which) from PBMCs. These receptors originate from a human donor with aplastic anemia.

DNA of the CDR3: TGTGCCAGCAGCCATGGCACGCTGTATGGCTACACCTTC. It codes for CASSHGTLYGYTF. The rearrangement uses TRBV7-8 and TRBJ1-2; D is unclear. Trimming pared 5 bases from V and 5 bases from J, leaving 12 bases between. Germline V gene data show CDR1 as SGHVS and CDR2 as FQNEAQ. CDR3 length equals 13 residues.

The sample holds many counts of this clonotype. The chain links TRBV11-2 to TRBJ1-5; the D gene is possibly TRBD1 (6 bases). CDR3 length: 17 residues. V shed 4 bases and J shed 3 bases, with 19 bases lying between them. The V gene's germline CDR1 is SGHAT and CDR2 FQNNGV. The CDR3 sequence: CASSSKREGGINQPQHF. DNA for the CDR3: TGTGCCAGCAGCTCGAAAAGAGAAGGGGGAATCAATCAGCCCCAGCATTTT.

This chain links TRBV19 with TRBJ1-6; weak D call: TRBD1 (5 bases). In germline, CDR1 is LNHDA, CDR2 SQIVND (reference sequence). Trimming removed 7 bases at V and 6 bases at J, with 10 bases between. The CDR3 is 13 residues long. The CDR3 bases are TGTGCCAGTAACCAGGGAGGTAATTCACCCCTCCACTTT. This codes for CASNQGGNSPLHF.

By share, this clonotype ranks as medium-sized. CDR3 DNA: TGTGCCACCAGCAGAGTGGACTCCTACGAGCAGTACTTC. This sequence encodes CATSRVDSYEQYF. The chain uses TRBV15 and TRBJ2-7, with D unclear. CDR3 size: 13 residues. Trimming left V 1 base short and J 0 bases short, with 4 bases between. In germline, CDR1 is LNHNV, CDR2 YYDKDF (reference sequence). Using reference TRBV15 and TRBJ2-7 for the parts outside the CDR3, the full variable domain is DAMVIQNPRYQVTQFGKPVTLSCSQTLNHNVMYWYQQKSSQAPKLLFHYYDKDFNNEADTPDNFQSRRPNTSFCFLDIRSPGLGDTAMYLCATSRVDSYEQYFGPGTRLTVT.

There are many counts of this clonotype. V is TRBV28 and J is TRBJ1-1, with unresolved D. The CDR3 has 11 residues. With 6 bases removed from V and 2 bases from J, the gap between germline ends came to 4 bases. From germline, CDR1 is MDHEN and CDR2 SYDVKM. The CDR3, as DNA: TGTGCCAGCAGACTTAACACTGAAGCTTTCTTT. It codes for CASRLNTEAFF.

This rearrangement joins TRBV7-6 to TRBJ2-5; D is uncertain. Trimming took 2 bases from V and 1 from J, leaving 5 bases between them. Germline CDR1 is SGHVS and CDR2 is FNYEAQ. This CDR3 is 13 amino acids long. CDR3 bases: TGTGCCAGCAGCTTACAAGCCCAAGAGACCCAGTACTTC. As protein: CASSLQAQETQYF. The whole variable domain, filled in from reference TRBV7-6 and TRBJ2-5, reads GAGVSQSPRYKVTKRGQDVALRCDPISGHVSLYWYRQALGQGPEFLTYFNYEAQQDKSGLPNDRFSAERPEGSISTLTIQRTEQRDSAMYRCASSLQAQETQYFGPGTRLLVL.

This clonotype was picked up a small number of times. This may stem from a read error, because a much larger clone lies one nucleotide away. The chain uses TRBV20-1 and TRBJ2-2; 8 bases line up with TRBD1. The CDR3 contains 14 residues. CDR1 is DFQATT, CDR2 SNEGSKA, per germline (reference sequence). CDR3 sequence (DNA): TGCAGTGCTAGAGACCACAGGGGGTCCGGGGAGCTGCTTTTT. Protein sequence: CSARDHRGSGELLF.

CDR3 protein: CSAAMTSGHNEQFF. CDR3 nucleotides: TGCAGTGCTGCGATGACTAGCGGCCACAATGAGCAGTTCTTC. V and J are TRBV20-1 and TRBJ2-1; 9 nucleotides align to TRBD2. J was trimmed by 5 bases and V by 5 bases; bases with no gene match: 7. CDR1 is DFQATT and CDR2 is SNEGSKA in the germline V gene (reference sequence). CDR3 length: 14 residues.